The text below deals with one TCR beta chain. Its antigen remains unknown. Germline V gene lookup returns CDR1 DFQATT and CDR2 SNEGSKA (reference sequence). The CDR3 contains 18 residues. V lost 2 bases to trimming and J lost 3 bases; unmatched junction nucleotides: 10. Every sample had a minimum of 6.5 million PBMCs isolated. There were at least 5.5 micrograms of total RNA extracted from every sample. PCR was performed a second time for roughly 7 to 11 cycles using a sample-barcoded 5' primer and a J-beta primer mix. TCRdb itself ran the 5' RACE reads through MiXCR, one entry per CDR3 protein. This sample has almost 1 million distinct CDR3 sequences, with 45% to 60% found just once. The data were obtained in a study of blood T cells in healthy people across ages. Study-wide results and caveats: Diversity was estimated from one million T cells, and these estimates were considered underestimates. Unsorted PBMCs blocked a conclusive comparison of naive and antigen-experienced cells.

The chain employs TRBV20-1 and TRBJ2-2; TRBD2 agrees at 12 bases. The sequence derives from an older woman in good health. The material sequenced was blood. CDR3 DNA: TGCAGTGCTAGACCTAGCGGGAGGGCCCGCTCGTACACCGGGGAGCTGTTTTTT. Amino acids: CSARPSGRARSYTGELFF.